These 23 T cell receptor beta chains share one sample of origin, sequenced in a study of CD8 T cells in ankylosing spondylitis. TCRdb ran MiXCR on the 5' RACE reads and lists one entry per CDR3 protein. Of 130,000 or so distinct CDR3 sequences in the sample, over 6.5% were seen once. What was sequenced was blood, either unsorted or a sorted T cell fraction (not recorded which). The receptors originated from a male donor with ankylosing spondylitis or in good health (not recorded which).

A remark on this clonotype: This clone may be a read error of a much larger clone one base away. The V call is TRBV28, the J call TRBJ1-2; TRBD1 aligns across 7 bases. The CDR3 has 16 amino acids. CDR1 and CDR2 from the germline V gene are MDHEN and SYDVKM. Trimming cost V 3 bases and J 7 bases; bases outside gene matches: 14. Here the CDR3 reads CASSLSLVTGSFGYTF. The CDR3 coding sequence is TGTGCCAGCAGTTTGTCTCTCGTGACAGGGTCCTTTGGCTACACCTTC.

The sample holds many counts of this clonotype. The V and J genes are TRBV5-1 and TRBJ2-2; 12 bases agree with TRBD1. CDR1 is SGHRS, CDR2 YFSETQ, per germline. The V segment lost 4 bases and the J segment 6 bases; nucleotides outside the gene matches: 4. The CDR3 contains 15 residues. The CDR3 nucleotides are TGCGCCAGCAGCACCGGGACAGGGGGCGCCGGGGAGCTGTTTTTT. This sequence encodes CASSTGTGGAGELFF.

This clonotype was observed at least ten times. The genes are TRBV20-1 and TRBJ2-7, with TRBD1 matching over 8 bases. V shed 3 bases, J shed 3 bases, and the junction held 7 bases outside the gene matches. The CDR3 is made up of 14 amino acids. CDR1 and CDR2 from the germline V gene are DFQATT and SNEGSKA (reference sequence). CDR3 region: CSASDRGRFYEQYF. In DNA, the CDR3 is TGCAGTGCTAGCGACAGGGGCCGATTCTACGAGCAGTACTTC.

This clonotype was seen at least ten times. This chain uses TRBV20-1 with TRBJ1-5, with a tentative D call TRBD1 (6 bases). The germline V gene has CDR1 DFQATT and CDR2 SNEGSKA (reference sequence). The germline V and J ends were trimmed by 3 bases and 7 bases, with 16 bases remaining between them. The CDR3 runs to 14 residues. In nucleotides, the CDR3 is TGCAGTGCTAGCTCCACCCAGGGGAAACAGCCCCAGCATTTT. This sequence encodes CSASSTQGKQPQHF.

Ten or more counts support this clonotype. This sequence joins TRBV20-1 and TRBJ2-4; D is perhaps TRBD1 (7 bases). The germline V and J ends were trimmed by 5 bases and 7 bases, with 15 bases remaining between them. CDR3 length: 13 residues. The germline V gene has CDR1 DFQATT and CDR2 SNEGSKA (reference sequence). The CDR3 loop reads CSAPTGEANIQYF. CDR3 sequence (DNA): TGCAGTGCTCCCACAGGGGAGGCTAACATTCAGTACTTC.

The rearrangement links TRBV20-1 to TRBJ2-7, with TRBD2 matching 8 bases. V lost 3 bases and J lost 5; bases outside the gene matches: 21. Germline assignment: CDR1 DFQATT and CDR2 SNEGSKA (reference sequence). The CDR3 length is 18 residues. CDR3 DNA sequence: TGCAGTGCTAGTGAAGTTAAAGGACTAGCTTCGGAATCCCACGAGCAGTACTTC. Residues: CSASEVKGLASESHEQYF.

This clonotype has a count of ten or more. The chain has TRBV12-3 or TRBV12-4 and TRBJ1-1, with 7 positions matching TRBD1. With 7 bases clipped from V and 5 bases from J, the junction kept 13 bases outside the gene matches. The CDR3 is 15 residues long. The CDR3 nucleotides are TGTGCCAGCACCCCCTTTCAGGGGGTCGAAACTGAAGCTTTCTTT. This translates into CASTPFQGVETEAFF.

This clonotype was found many times. The gene calls are TRBV20-1 and TRBJ2-7; 12 bases agree with TRBD2. CDR1 is DFQATT, CDR2 SNEGSKA, per germline (reference sequence). The CDR3 spans 20 residues. J gave up 3 bases and V 1 base, and 19 bases lay outside the gene matches. CDR3 bases: TGCAGTGCTAGAGTAGGGGCTAGCGGGAGGGCCTTCATGAAAAACTACGAGCAGTACTTC. Its protein product is CSARVGASGRAFMKNYEQYF.

This clonotype was recorded at least ten times. This chain links TRBV20-1 with TRBJ2-1, with no clear D. CDR1 and CDR2 from the germline V gene are DFQATT and SNEGSKA (reference sequence). V lost 3 bases, J lost 6 bases, and 6 bases lay in between. The CDR3 runs to 11 residues. CDR3 protein: CSASLANEQFF. The CDR3 DNA sequence: TGCAGTGCTAGTTTGGCCAATGAGCAGTTCTTC.

This clonotype has at least ten counts. The V and J genes are TRBV7-9 and TRBJ1-2; D remains unclear. Germline V CDR1 and CDR2: SEHNR, FQNEAQ (reference sequence). V was pared by 6 bases and J by 0 bases, with 11 bases between. CDR3 length equals 14 residues. The CDR3 here is CASSRGNPNYGYTF. CDR3 DNA sequence: TGTGCCAGCAGTCGAGGGAATCCTAACTATGGCTACACCTTC.

The CDR3 reads CASSPQEGNTIYF. Written as DNA, the CDR3 is TGTGCCAGCAGTCCCCAGGAGGGGAACACCATATATTTT. The chain is built from TRBV12-3 or TRBV12-4 and TRBJ1-3; possible D gene TRBD1, 5 bases. The CDR3 is 13 amino acids. V was trimmed by 5 bases and J by 7 bases, leaving 12 bases between them.

Ten or more counts support this clonotype. The CDR3 is CASSFAGVAKNIQYF. The CDR3 nucleotides read TGTGCCAGCAGTTTTGCGGGGGTAGCCAAAAACATTCAGTACTTC. The chain links TRBV28 to TRBJ2-4, with 7 bases aligning to TRBD2. With V trimmed by 3 bases and J by 0 bases, 2 bases remained unmatched. CDR1 and CDR2 from the germline V gene are MDHEN and SYDVKM. CDR3 length: 15 amino acids.

This clonotype came up a few times. The J gene is TRBJ2-3, the V gene TRBV29-1; TRBD2 might be the D (6 bases). The ends were cut back, 3 bases at V and 1 base at J, with 8 bases in the middle. In germline, CDR1 is SQVTM, CDR2 ANQGSEA. This CDR3 contains 13 residues. The CDR3, as DNA: TGCAGCGTTGACGGGAGAGGCACAGATACGCAGTATTTT. Its translation is CSVDGRGTDTQYF.

This clonotype came up many times. The J gene is TRBJ2-3, the V gene TRBV12-3 or TRBV12-4; 7 nucleotides agree with TRBD2. The trim removed 2 bases at V and 5 bases at J, leaving 7 bases unmatched. CDR3 length equals 15 residues. CDR3 amino acids: CASSLQLAGRDTQYF. The DNA for the CDR3 is TGTGCCAGCAGTTTACAATTAGCGGGTAGAGATACGCAGTATTTT.

The table lists this clonotype with many counts. The chain recombines TRBV10-3 with TRBJ1-4; D uncertain. V dropped 6 bases and J dropped 8 bases, with 13 bases sitting between them. The V gene's germline CDR1 is ENHRY and CDR2 SYGVKD. The CDR3 runs to 13 residues. The CDR3 region is CAIRAGLGEKLFF. The CDR3 bases are TGTGCCATCAGAGCCGGCCTGGGAGAAAAACTGTTTTTT.

This clonotype was counted ten times or more. The chain combines TRBV5-1 with TRBJ2-7; no firm D call. This CDR3 is built from 9 residues. The V and J ends lost 9 bases and 6 bases respectively, with 7 bases between them. Germline V gene sequence: CDR1 SGHRS, CDR2 YFSETQ. The CDR3, as DNA: TGCGCCACCGAGAGCGAGCAGTACTTC. This translates into CATESEQYF.

There are many counts of this clonotype. DNA for the CDR3: TGCGCCAGCAGCTTGGGGTCTCCCCAACAAGAGACCCAGTACTTC. It encodes CASSLGSPQQETQYF. The chain employs TRBV5-1 and TRBJ2-5; D is unclear. V was pared by 0 bases and J by 2 bases, with 11 bases between. The CDR3 runs 15 residues. Germline assignment: CDR1 SGHRS and CDR2 YFSETQ.

This clonotype was seen ten or more times. The chain is built from TRBV20-1 and TRBJ2-7; 8 nucleotides align to TRBD1. V shed 5 bases, J shed 3 bases, and the junction held 6 bases outside the gene matches. Germline values: CDR1 DFQATT, CDR2 SNEGSKA (reference sequence). The CDR3 extends over 13 amino acids. CDR3 coding DNA: TGCAGTGCTCAGGGGGACAGGCTCTACGAGCAGTACTTC. It encodes CSAQGDRLYEQYF.

In its sample, this clonotype was seen many times. The CDR3 nucleotides are TGTGCCAGCAGTTTACGGGACGCCCACAATGAGCAGTTCTTC. Translating it yields CASSLRDAHNEQFF. J is TRBJ2-1 and V is TRBV27; possibly TRBD1 or TRBD2 for D (5 bases each). The length of the CDR3 is 14 residues. V gave up 2 bases and J gave up 5 bases, with 10 bases separating them. Germline CDR1 and CDR2: MNHEY and SMNVEV (reference sequence).

V is TRBV7-8 and J is TRBJ1-5, with 8 positions matching TRBD1. Unmatched junction bases numbered 14, after V lost 1 base and J lost 6 bases. The length of the CDR3 is 18 residues. Germline V lookup: CDR1 SGHVS, CDR2 FQNEAQ. The CDR3 DNA reads TGTGCCAGCAGCTTAGGTGGCTTCGGACAGGGAGGCGTTCAGCCCCAGCATTTT. It encodes CASSLGGFGQGGVQPQHF.

This clonotype was seen many times. The V gene is TRBV24-1, the J gene TRBJ1-1; TRBD1 matches at 9 bases. V lost 7 bases and J lost 1; bases outside the gene matches: 6. The germline V gene has CDR1 KGHDR and CDR2 SFDVKD. The CDR3 covers 15 residues. CDR3 sequence reads: CATRGQGLRNTEAFF. CDR3 DNA sequence: TGTGCCACCAGAGGACAGGGGCTTAGGAACACTGAAGCTTTCTTT.

This clonotype was recorded at least ten times. V usage is TRBV5-1 and J usage is TRBJ2-2, with TRBD1 identical over 9 bases. V was clipped by 4 bases and J by 1 base; unmatched bases: 5. CDR1 and CDR2 from the germline V gene are SGHRS and YFSETQ. This CDR3 is built from 16 residues. The CDR3: CASSLLGQGNTGELFF. The CDR3 DNA follows: TGCGCCAGCAGCCTATTGGGACAGGGGAACACCGGGGAGCTGTTTTTT.

This clonotype was found many times. The chain links TRBV5-1 to TRBJ1-1; possibly TRBD1 for D (6 bases). Germline V gene sequence: CDR1 SGHRS, CDR2 YFSETQ. V was shortened by 2 bases and J by 1 base, with 9 bases between the two germline ends. This CDR3 contains 14 residues. This CDR3 is CASSFEGGNTEAFF. As DNA, the CDR3 is TGCGCCAGCAGCTTCGAGGGGGGGAACACTGAAGCTTTCTTT.